This is a list of T cell receptor beta chains from one sample in a study of blood T cell repertoires in COVID-19. The data were produced by immunoSEQ multiplex PCR, yet TCRdb's version contains in-frame clones alone and is incomplete. The table shows about 50,000 clones, with about 91% occurring only once. Sequenced: peripheral blood. These receptors were obtained from a middle-aged man with active COVID-19. Both conserved end residues are part of each CDR3. Each record gives: D gene, V gene, J gene, clone size, CDR3 DNA, CDR3 protein. D genes are given only for firm matches. Expanded clones get a size class; other rows say once, few or many, or leave the size out.

D: -; V: TRBV28; J: TRBJ1-2; size: -; DNA: TGTGCCAGCAGTACAGATTATGGCTACACCTTC; CDR3: CASSTDYGYTF
D: -; V: TRBV6-1; J: TRBJ1-4; size: -; DNA: TGTGCCAGCAGTGACCCTGGAGGGACTAATGAAAAACTGTTTTTT; CDR3: CASSDPGGTNEKLFF
D: TRBD2; V: TRBV25-1; J: TRBJ2-7; size: once; DNA: TGTGCCAGCAGTGAAGTTCGCGGGGGTATAGGGGAGCAGTACTTC; CDR3: CASSEVRGGIGEQYF
D: -; V: TRBV5-4; J: TRBJ2-6; size: -; DNA: TGTGCCAACGAAAATTACAACTCTGGGGCCAACGTCCTGACTTTC; CDR3: CANENYNSGANVLTF
D: -; V: TRBV28; J: TRBJ2-7; size: -; DNA: TGTGCCAGCAGTTTAGCGGGCAGCTACTACGAGCAGTACTTC; CDR3: CASSLAGSYYEQYF
D: TRBD1; V: TRBV18; J: TRBJ2-2; size: -; DNA: TGTGCCAGCTCACTACTAACAGGGGCCAACACCGGGGAGCTGTTTTTT; CDR3: CASSLLTGANTGELFF
D: TRBD1; V: TRBV6-4; J: TRBJ1-1; size: -; DNA: TGTGCCAGCAGACGACCCTACGGGCAGGGGGCGAGGAACACTGAAGCTTTCTTT; CDR3: CASRRPYGQGARNTEAFF
D: -; V: TRBV28; J: TRBJ1-6; size: -; DNA: TGTGCCAGCAGTTCAACCCTGCTGGGGGCGAGTTCACCCCTCCACTTT; CDR3: CASSSTLLGASSPLHF
D: -; V: TRBV2; J: TRBJ1-5; size: few; DNA: TGTGCCAGCAGTGGGGCTTTAAATAGCAATCAGCCCCAGCATTTT; CDR3: CASSGALNSNQPQHF
D: -; V: TRBV5-1; J: TRBJ2-3; size: few; DNA: TGCGCCAGCAGCTTGGCTTACGTGGGGGGTGGAGCAGATACGCAGTATTTT; CDR3: CASSLAYVGGGADTQYF
D: -; V: TRBV15; J: TRBJ2-2; size: -; DNA: TGTGCCACCAGCAGAGATCTGGGACAAAGCACCGGGGAGCTGTTTTTT; CDR3: CATSRDLGQSTGELFF
D: TRBD1; V: TRBV7-9; J: TRBJ2-7; size: -; DNA: TGTGCCAGCAGCTTAGGGACAGGGGCAATCTACGAGCAGTACTTC; CDR3: CASSLGTGAIYEQYF
D: TRBD1; V: TRBV7-9; J: TRBJ2-3; size: -; DNA: TGTGCCAGCAGCCGATCGGACAGGGACACTTCAGATACGCAGTATTTT; CDR3: CASSRSDRDTSDTQYF
D: -; V: TRBV13; J: TRBJ2-5; size: once; DNA: TGTGCCAGCAGCTTAGGAGAACAAAGGCGGGAGACCCAGTACTTC; CDR3: CASSLGEQRRETQYF
D: TRBD2; V: TRBV19; J: TRBJ2-2; size: -; DNA: TGTGCCAGTAGTATAGCGGGGGGGCCGTCGACTGGCGCCGGGGAGCTGTTTTTT; CDR3: CASSIAGGPSTGAGELFF
D: TRBD1; V: TRBV29-1; J: TRBJ2-7; size: -; DNA: TGCAGCGCCGGACAGGGGAACACGGGAGAGCAGTACTTC; CDR3: CSAGQGNTGEQYF
D: -; V: TRBV6-5; J: TRBJ2-7; size: once; DNA: TGTGCCAGCAGGTCCGGGACTCCGGCCTACGAGCAGTACTTC; CDR3: CASRSGTPAYEQYF
D: TRBD2; V: TRBV9; J: TRBJ2-3; size: -; DNA: TGTGCCAGCAGCGTTGGGACTAGCGGTAACTCTAGGGATACGCAGTATTTT; CDR3: CASSVGTSGNSRDTQYF
D: -; V: TRBV4-3; J: TRBJ2-5; size: -; DNA: TGCGCCAGCAGCCAAAAATGGCTTGAGACCCAGTACTTC; CDR3: CASSQKWLETQYF
D: -; V: TRBV9; J: TRBJ2-5; size: -; DNA: TGTGCCAGCAGCGTAGGGGGAGGAGAAGGGACCCAGTACTTC; CDR3: CASSVGGGEGTQYF
D: -; V: TRBV3-1/TRBV3-2; J: TRBJ1-2; size: -; DNA: TGTGCCAGCAGCCAAGAACGGGGGGGCCTAGGTGGCTACACCTTC; CDR3: CASSQERGGLGGYTF
D: TRBD1; V: TRBV28; J: TRBJ2-7; size: -; DNA: TGTGCCAGCACCCTAGCGTCTGGGACAGGGTTTTACGAGCAGTGCTTC; CDR3: CASTLASGTGFYEQCF
D: TRBD1; V: TRBV18; J: TRBJ1-2; size: -; DNA: TGTGCCAGCTCACCACAGGGACAGGCCACTAACTATGGCTACACCTTC; CDR3: CASSPQGQATNYGYTF
D: -; V: TRBV20-1; J: TRBJ2-5; size: -; DNA: TGCAGTGCTCTCAGGGAAGGGACCCAGTACTTC; CDR3: CSALREGTQYF
D: TRBD1; V: TRBV12-3/TRBV12-4; J: TRBJ1-2; size: -; DNA: TGTGCCAGCAGCAGGGACAGGAACTATGGCTACACCTTC; CDR3: CASSRDRNYGYTF
D: -; V: TRBV3-1/TRBV3-2; J: TRBJ1-1; size: -; DNA: TGTGCCAGCAGCCGGAGAGGAACTGAAGCTTTCTTT; CDR3: CASSRRGTEAFF
D: -; V: TRBV19; J: TRBJ1-1; size: -; DNA: TGTGCCAGTAGTGGCGAGGGTAGGGTGAACACTGAAGCTTTCTTT; CDR3: CASSGEGRVNTEAFF
D: -; V: TRBV6-5; J: TRBJ2-1; size: -; DNA: TGTGCCAGCAGTCCCAACAATGAGCAGTTCTTC; CDR3: CASSPNNEQFF
D: -; V: TRBV27; J: TRBJ1-5; size: -; DNA: TGTGCCAGCAGTCCGATAGACACCCAGGAGCCCCAGCATTTT; CDR3: CASSPIDTQEPQHF
D: -; V: TRBV5-1; J: TRBJ2-1; size: -; DNA: TGCGCCAGCAGTTCGCTAGACGTCTACAATGAGCAGTTCTTC; CDR3: CASSSLDVYNEQFF
D: TRBD1; V: TRBV24-1; J: TRBJ2-1; size: few; DNA: TGTGCCACCAGTAAGAGGGACAGGTTCCGTGAGCAGTTCTTC; CDR3: CATSKRDRFREQFF
D: -; V: TRBV12-3/TRBV12-4; J: TRBJ2-2; size: -; DNA: TGTGCCAGCACCCTGAGAACCGGGGAGCTGTTTTTT; CDR3: CASTLRTGELFF
D: -; V: TRBV18; J: TRBJ1-5; size: -; DNA: TGTGCCAGCTCACCACGGCAGGATTGGTATAGCAATCAGCCCCAGCATTTT; CDR3: CASSPRQDWYSNQPQHF
D: TRBD2; V: TRBV4-2; J: TRBJ2-2; size: -; DNA: TGTGCCAGCAGCCAAGATCCCGGGACTAGCGGCCACACCGGGGAGCTGTTTTTT; CDR3: CASSQDPGTSGHTGELFF
D: TRBD2; V: TRBV7-2; J: TRBJ2-2; size: -; DNA: TGTGCCAGCAGCTTAATAGCGGGGGGCGCCGGGGAGCTGTTTTTT; CDR3: CASSLIAGGAGELFF
D: -; V: TRBV6-1; J: TRBJ2-1; size: -; DNA: TGTGCCAGCAGTGAAGCCGTTGAGCAGTTCTTC; CDR3: CASSEAVEQFF
D: -; V: TRBV5-6; J: TRBJ1-3; size: -; DNA: TGTGCCAGCAGCCAGGGGAACACCATATATTTT; CDR3: CASSQGNTIYF
D: TRBD1; V: TRBV5-1; J: TRBJ2-5; size: -; DNA: TGCGCCAGCAGCACCCAGGACAGGGGGCGCGGGGAGACCCAGTACTTC; CDR3: CASSTQDRGRGETQYF
D: -; V: TRBV28; J: TRBJ1-1; size: -; DNA: TGTGCCAGCAGTCCCCCCCCGCCGAGGAACACTGAAGCTTTCTTT; CDR3: CASSPPPPRNTEAFF
D: TRBD2; V: TRBV9; J: TRBJ2-1; size: -; DNA: TGTGCCAGCAGCGTAGTAGCGGGCATGTACAATGAGCAGTTCTTC; CDR3: CASSVVAGMYNEQFF
D: -; V: TRBV7-2; J: TRBJ2-5; size: once; DNA: TGTGCCAGCAGCTTAGGGAGGATTCGGGAGACCCAGTACTTC; CDR3: CASSLGRIRETQYF
D: -; V: TRBV2; J: TRBJ2-2; size: -; DNA: TGTGCCAGCAGACTCGAGGTCGGGGAGCTGTTTTTT; CDR3: CASRLEVGELFF
D: -; V: TRBV10-3; J: TRBJ1-2; size: -; DNA: TGTGCCATCAGTGAGTCGACGGGGGGGCAGGGAACCAACTATGGCTACACCTTC; CDR3: CAISESTGGQGTNYGYTF
D: TRBD2; V: TRBV3-1/TRBV3-2; J: TRBJ2-7; size: -; DNA: TGTGCCAGCAGCCCCCAACTAGCGGGGGGATCCTACGAGCAGTACTTC; CDR3: CASSPQLAGGSYEQYF
D: TRBD1; V: TRBV19; J: TRBJ1-5; size: -; DNA: TGTGCCAGTAGAGATCCGGGACAGGGGTCCTATCAGCCCCAGCATTTT; CDR3: CASRDPGQGSYQPQHF
D: -; V: TRBV3-1/TRBV3-2; J: TRBJ2-1; size: -; DNA: TGTGCCAGCAGCCCAATAGGGACTTTCTCCTACAATGAGCAGTTCTTC; CDR3: CASSPIGTFSYNEQFF
D: -; V: TRBV5-1; J: TRBJ1-1; size: -; DNA: TGCGCCAGCAGCGCTCTACAGGGATCGAACACTGAAGCTTTCTTT; CDR3: CASSALQGSNTEAFF
D: TRBD2; V: TRBV3-1/TRBV3-2; J: TRBJ2-5; size: -; DNA: TGTGCCAGCAGCCAAGCTCGGCGGGGGGGGACCCAGTACTTC; CDR3: CASSQARRGGTQYF
D: -; V: TRBV9; J: TRBJ1-1; size: -; DNA: TGTGCCAGCAGCGCCCACAGGACGGCAAACACTGAAGCTTTCTTT; CDR3: CASSAHRTANTEAFF
D: -; V: TRBV7-2; J: TRBJ1-5; size: few; DNA: TGTGCCAGCAGCCTACTAGTGGAATATCAGCCCCAGCATTTT; CDR3: CASSLLVEYQPQHF
D: -; V: TRBV5-8; J: TRBJ2-5; size: -; DNA: TGTGCCAGCAGCGTACACGCCCGACAAGAGACCCAGTACTTC; CDR3: CASSVHARQETQYF
D: -; V: TRBV21-1; J: TRBJ2-1; size: -; DNA: TGTGCCAGCAGCAAAGACGAGGGAGTGATGTACAATGAGCAGTTCTTC; CDR3: CASSKDEGVMYNEQFF
D: TRBD2; V: TRBV4-2; J: TRBJ2-1; size: -; DNA: TGTGCCAGCAGCCAGCGAGAGTTAGCGGGGGGGAACTACAATGAGCAGTTCTTC; CDR3: CASSQRELAGGNYNEQFF